This T cell receptor beta chain comes out of a study of Ad26.COV2.S vaccination and SARS-CoV-2 variants. With 7 bases removed from V and 3 bases from J, the gap between germline ends came to 15 bases. The V gene's germline CDR1 is MNHEY and CDR2 SVGAGI. This CDR3 has 15 residues. The protocol was immunoSEQ multiplex PCR, while the TCRdb copy is restricted to in-frame clones and leaves out a portion. The data contain 400,000 to 450,000 clones, more than 80% of them singletons. The treatment was: 19 received Ad26.COV2.S at low or high dose, single or two shots; several received placebo; per-sample allocation not given. Samples were taken on day 63 after the first vaccine or placebo injection.

The chain carries TRBV6-5 and TRBJ1-4; no firm D call. The origin of this receptor is a person aged 18-60 years who received the Ad26.COV2.S COVID-19 vaccine or a placebo. Specimen: peripheral blood, collected in a trial of Ad26.COV2.S vaccine versus placebo. The CDR3 nucleotides are TGTGCCAGCAATTTTACGACGGAGGCTAATGAAAAACTGTTTTTT. This sequence encodes CASNFTTEANEKLFF.